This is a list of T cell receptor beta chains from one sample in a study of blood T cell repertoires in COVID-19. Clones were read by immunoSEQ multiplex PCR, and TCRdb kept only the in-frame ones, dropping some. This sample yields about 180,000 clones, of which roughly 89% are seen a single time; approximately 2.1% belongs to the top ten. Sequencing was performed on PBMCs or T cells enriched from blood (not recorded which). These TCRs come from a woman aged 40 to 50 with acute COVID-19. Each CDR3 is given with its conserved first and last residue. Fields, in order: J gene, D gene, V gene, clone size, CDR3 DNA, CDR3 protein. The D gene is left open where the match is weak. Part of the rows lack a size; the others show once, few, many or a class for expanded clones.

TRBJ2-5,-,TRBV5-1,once,TGCGCCAGCAGTCCTCAGGGTGGAGAGACCCAGTACTTC,CASSPQGGETQYF
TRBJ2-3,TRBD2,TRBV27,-,TGTGCCAGCAGTTGGTCGGGGGGAGATACGCAGTATTTT,CASSWSGGDTQYF
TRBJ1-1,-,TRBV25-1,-,TGTGCCAGCAGTGGACAGTTTGAAGCTTTCTTT,CASSGQFEAFF
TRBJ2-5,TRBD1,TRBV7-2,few,TGTGCCAGCAACGACAGGGGACGGGGGGAGACCCAGTACTTC,CASNDRGRGETQYF
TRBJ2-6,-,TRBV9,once,TGTGCCAGCAGCCCCGGGGTTTCTGGGTTCTCTGGGGCCAACGTCCTGACTTTC,CASSPGVSGFSGANVLTF
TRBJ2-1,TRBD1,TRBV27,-,TGTGCCAGCAGTCCCCTGCAGGGGGCGCAGGGCAATGAGCAGTTCTTC,CASSPLQGAQGNEQFF
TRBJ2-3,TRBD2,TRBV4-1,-,TGCGCCAGCAGCCAAGAAACCGGGACTAGCGGGGGGGCCGCAGATACGCAGTATTTT,CASSQETGTSGGAADTQYF
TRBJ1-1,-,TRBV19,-,TGTGCCAGCCAGATCGCGGCTGGGGGGGGAAGCACTGAAGCTTTCTTT,CASQIAAGGGSTEAFF
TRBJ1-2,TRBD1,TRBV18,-,TGTGCCAGCTCACCCTCATCGACAGGGGGGGTCTCTCGCTACACCTTC,CASSPSSTGGVSRYTF
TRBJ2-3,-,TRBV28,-,TGTGCCAGCATTCGCGCTAGCACAGATACGCAGTATTTT,CASIRASTDTQYF
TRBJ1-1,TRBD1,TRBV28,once,TGTGCCAGCACCCACAGGGGTTCTATGAACACTGAAGCTTTCTTT,CASTHRGSMNTEAFF